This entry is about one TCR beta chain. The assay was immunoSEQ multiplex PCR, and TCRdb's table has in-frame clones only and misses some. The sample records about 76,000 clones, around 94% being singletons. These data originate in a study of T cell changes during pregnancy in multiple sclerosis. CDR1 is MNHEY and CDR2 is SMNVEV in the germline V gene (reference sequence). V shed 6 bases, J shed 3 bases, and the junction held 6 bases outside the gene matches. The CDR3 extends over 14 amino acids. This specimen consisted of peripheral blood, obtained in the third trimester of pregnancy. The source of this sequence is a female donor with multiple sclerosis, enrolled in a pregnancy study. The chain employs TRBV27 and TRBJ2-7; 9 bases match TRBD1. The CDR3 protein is CASSRDRVGYEQYF. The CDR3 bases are TGTGCCAGCAGCAGGGACAGGGTCGGCTACGAGCAGTACTTC.